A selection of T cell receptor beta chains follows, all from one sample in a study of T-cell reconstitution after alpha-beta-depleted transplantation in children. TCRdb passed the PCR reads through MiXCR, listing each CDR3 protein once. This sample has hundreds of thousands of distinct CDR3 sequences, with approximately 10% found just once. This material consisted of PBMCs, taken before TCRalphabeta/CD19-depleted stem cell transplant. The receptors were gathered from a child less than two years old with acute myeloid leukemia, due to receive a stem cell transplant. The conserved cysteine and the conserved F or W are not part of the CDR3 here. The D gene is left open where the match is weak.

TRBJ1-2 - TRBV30 AWSVRAPGRGYT
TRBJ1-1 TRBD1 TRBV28 ASSLSGGARNTEAF
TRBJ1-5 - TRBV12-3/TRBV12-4 ASSLFDWPQH
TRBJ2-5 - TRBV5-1 ASSPGRYPMLETQY
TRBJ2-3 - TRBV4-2 ASSQDPFTSSTDTQY
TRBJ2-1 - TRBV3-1 ASSQDPHPGAYNEQF
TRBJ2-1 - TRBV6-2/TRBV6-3 ASSAPRSPSSYNEQF
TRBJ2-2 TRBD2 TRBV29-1 SVSGGLSGELF
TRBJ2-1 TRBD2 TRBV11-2 ASSLGTSGLNEQF
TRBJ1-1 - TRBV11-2 ASSRNGVGGTEAF
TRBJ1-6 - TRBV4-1 ASSLLSPLH
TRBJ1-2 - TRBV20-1 STTPVLGTSYGYT
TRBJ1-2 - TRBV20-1 SAGRGIVNYT
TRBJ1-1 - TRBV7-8 ASSPQGSNTEAF
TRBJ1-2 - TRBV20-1 SARERANYGYT
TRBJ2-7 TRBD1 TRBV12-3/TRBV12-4 ASSTSDRDSAYEQY
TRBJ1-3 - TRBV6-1 ASSEGGPSGNTIY
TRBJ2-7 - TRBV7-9 ASSQGLATYEQY
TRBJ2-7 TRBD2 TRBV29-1 SVSAGAPYSYEQY
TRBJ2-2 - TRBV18 ASSPDASNTGELF
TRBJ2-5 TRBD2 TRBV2 ASSVGLAGAQETQY
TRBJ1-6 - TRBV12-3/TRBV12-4 ASQTQGTNSPLH
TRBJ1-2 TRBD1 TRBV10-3 AISRNRGPDYGYT
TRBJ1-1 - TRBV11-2 ASSSKRYSGTTNTEAF
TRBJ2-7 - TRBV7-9 ASSSYGGGGYEQY
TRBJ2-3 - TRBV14 ASGSFTDTQY
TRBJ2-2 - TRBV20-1 SVLAPGGRIDGALF
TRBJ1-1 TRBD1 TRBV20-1 SARDLGTGEGNTEAF
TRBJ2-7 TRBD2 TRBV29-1 SVGHGGNFYEQY
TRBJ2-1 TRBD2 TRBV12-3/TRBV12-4 ASCSSGSSYNEQF
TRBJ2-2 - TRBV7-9 ASSLFGASDTGELF
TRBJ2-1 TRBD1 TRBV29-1 SVPGQGDNEQF
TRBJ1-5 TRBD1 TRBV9 ASSASGTGSLGPQH
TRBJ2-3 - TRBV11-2 ASFSVRGADTQY
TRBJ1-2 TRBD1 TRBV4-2 ASSHVVPGQGKNGYT
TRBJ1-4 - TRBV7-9 ASSRDSNEKLF
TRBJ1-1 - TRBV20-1 SARDAGNTEAF
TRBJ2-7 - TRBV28 ASRVSSYEQY
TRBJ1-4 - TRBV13 ASSLQGSGREKLF
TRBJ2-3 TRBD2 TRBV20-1 SAREVGRESTDTQY
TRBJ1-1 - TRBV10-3 AISAQAEAF
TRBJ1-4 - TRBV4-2 ASSQQGDRNEKLF
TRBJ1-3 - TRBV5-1 ASSLTDWGAGNTIY
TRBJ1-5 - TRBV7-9 ASSSNTGPQH
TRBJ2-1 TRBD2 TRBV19 ASSSRTSGGHNEQF
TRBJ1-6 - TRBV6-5 ASSFPGDNSPLH
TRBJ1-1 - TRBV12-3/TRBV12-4 ASSAGHQNTEAF
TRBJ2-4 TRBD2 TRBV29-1 SVSGTSGRVIQY
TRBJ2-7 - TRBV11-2 ASSLLSRQYYEQY
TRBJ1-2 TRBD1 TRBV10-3 AIRGQAVNYGYT
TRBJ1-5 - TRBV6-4 ASSDGLGQPQH
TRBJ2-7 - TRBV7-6 ASSSGWGAEYEQY
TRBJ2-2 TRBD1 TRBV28 ASSHDRGPPYINTGELF
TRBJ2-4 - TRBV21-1 ASSKDNSLIAKNIQY